This passage covers 28 T cell receptor beta chains from one sample sequenced in a study of OX40 agonist ivuxolimab in advanced cancers. The assay was immunoSEQ multiplex PCR, and TCRdb's table has in-frame clones only and misses some. The sample carries about 40,000 clones, around four fifths recorded once. The sample was CD4+ or CD8+ T cells sorted from blood, taken in a trial of the OX40 agonist ivuxolimab. The receptors originated from an adult with an advanced solid tumor such as melanoma, head and neck, liver or kidney cancer.

This chain connects TRBV18 to TRBJ2-2, with 7 bases aligning to TRBD2. J was trimmed by 3 bases and V by 3 bases; bases with no gene match: 13. Germline V CDR1 and CDR2: KGHSH, LQKENI. CDR3 length: 18 residues. CDR3 in amino acids: CASSPPQGGSRDTGELFF. DNA of the CDR3: TGTGCCAGCTCACCCCCCCAGGGCGGGAGTCGCGACACCGGGGAGCTGTTTTTT.

V gene TRBV7-9 combines with J gene TRBJ2-1; D gene unclear. Trimming cost V 0 bases and J 0 bases, with 6 bases left between them. Germline V gene data show CDR1 as SEHNR and CDR2 as FQNEAQ (reference sequence). The CDR3 spans 15 residues. In nucleotides, the CDR3 is TGTGCCAGCAGCTTAGCGCTAAGCTCCTACAATGAGCAGTTCTTC. It codes for CASSLALSSYNEQFF.

This chain uses TRBV14 with TRBJ1-2; 8 bases are shared with TRBD1. This CDR3 is 15 amino acids long. Germline lookup yields CDR1 SGHDN and CDR2 FVKESK. The J segment lost 4 bases and the V segment lost 0 bases, leaving 4 bases of the junction unmatched. CDR3 region: CASSQDSGGGYGYTF. The CDR3 nucleotides read TGTGCCAGCAGCCAAGATTCAGGGGGCGGCTATGGCTACACCTTC.

The chain joins TRBV7-8 to TRBJ1-3, with 8 positions matching TRBD1. There are 17 residues in the CDR3. The germline V gene has CDR1 SGHVS and CDR2 FQNEAQ. V dropped 5 bases and J dropped 2; count of bases not matched to a gene: 11. CDR3: CASSGGARGRAGNTIYF. In DNA form, the CDR3 reads TGTGCCAGCAGCGGAGGAGCCAGGGGGCGAGCTGGAAACACCATATATTTT.

The chain recombines TRBV2 with TRBJ1-2; D gene ambiguous. Trimming left V 3 bases short and J 8 bases short, with 13 bases between. The CDR3 has 13 amino acids. The germline CDR1 and CDR2 sequences are SNHLY and FYNNEI. The CDR3 spells CASSESQAFGYTF. The CDR3 DNA follows: TGTGCCAGCAGTGAGTCACAAGCCTTCGGCTACACCTTC.

V is TRBV5-1 and J is TRBJ2-5; 11 bases align to TRBD2. This CDR3 is 15 amino acids long. Germline values: CDR1 SGHRS, CDR2 YFSETQ. Losses at the gene ends were 5 bases for V and 2 bases for J; bases not matched to a gene: 5. CDR3 sequence: CASSPGTSGQETQYF. The CDR3 nucleotides are TGCGCCAGCAGTCCCGGGACTAGCGGACAAGAGACCCAGTACTTC.

The chain has TRBV28 and TRBJ1-3; no firm D call. The V end was cut by 10 bases, the J end by 2 bases, with 15 bases between. The CDR3 consists of 14 residues. The germline CDR1 and CDR2 sequences are MDHEN and SYDVKM. As DNA, the CDR3 is TGTGCCACCCAGTTGGGTTATACTGGAAACACCATATATTTT. Translation gives CATQLGYTGNTIYF. Looking up the rest from reference TRBV28 and TRBJ1-3 gives the full variable domain: DVKVTQSSRYLVKRTGEKVFLECVQDMDHENMFWYRQDPGLGLRLIYFSYDVKMKEKGDIPEGYSVSREKKERFSLILESASTNQTSMYLCATQLGYTGNTIYFGEGSWLTVV.

The chain recombines TRBV2 with TRBJ2-5; D is possibly TRBD1 (6 bases). Germline CDR1 SNHLY, CDR2 FYNNEI. CDR3 length equals 14 residues. V was shortened by 5 bases and J by 5 bases, with 15 bases between the two germline ends. The CDR3 DNA follows: TGTGCCAGCAGTCTAACGGGAAGGGGGGAGACCCAGTACTTC. Translating gives CASSLTGRGETQYF.

The chain combines TRBV4-1 with TRBJ2-5, with D perhaps matching TRBD2 (5 bases). The ends were cut back, 0 bases at V and 5 bases at J, with 10 bases in the middle. Germline lookup yields CDR1 MGHRA and CDR2 YSYEKL. The CDR3 spans 14 residues. The CDR3 sequence is CASSQERAVETQYF. The CDR3 DNA reads as TGCGCCAGCAGCCAAGAGAGGGCGGTGGAGACCCAGTACTTC.

The chain combines TRBV27 with TRBJ1-1, with D uncertain. The CDR3 has 13 amino acids. The germline V gene encodes CDR1 MNHEY and CDR2 SMNVEV (reference sequence). Trimming removed 8 bases at V and 8 bases at J, with 18 bases between. This chain's CDR3 is CASYPRRGSEAFF. The DNA for the CDR3 is TGTGCCAGCTACCCTCGTAGAGGGTCCGAAGCTTTCTTT.

The chain carries TRBV13 and TRBJ2-3; TRBD2 matches at 12 bases. This CDR3 comprises 19 residues. The trim removed 6 bases at V and 2 bases at J, leaving 15 bases unmatched. Per the germline V gene, CDR1 is PRHDT and CDR2 is FYEKMQ (reference sequence). The CDR3 spells CASSPGTGGLAGYTDTQYF. As DNA, the CDR3 is TGTGCCAGCAGTCCCGGGACAGGCGGACTAGCGGGGTACACAGATACGCAGTATTTT.

The chain couples TRBV6-1 to TRBJ1-3; D is uncertain. Trimming cost V 7 bases and J 6 bases, with 7 bases left between them. Germline V gives CDR1 MNHNS, CDR2 SASEGT. The CDR3 consists of 11 residues. DNA for the CDR3: TGTGCCAGCACGGCGGAAAACACCATATATTTT. It specifies CASTAENTIYF.

The chain links TRBV9 to TRBJ2-1, with D uncertain. The CDR3 has 15 amino acids. The germline CDR1 and CDR2 sequences are SGDLS and YYNGEE. Trimming cost V 4 bases and J 2 bases, with 13 bases left between them. Written as DNA, the CDR3 is TGTGCCAGCAGCAGTACGGCCAGCGCCTACAATGAGCAGTTCTTC. It encodes CASSSTASAYNEQFF. Full variable domain (missing parts from reference TRBV9 and TRBJ2-1): DSGVTQTPKHLITATGQRVTLRCSPRSGDLSVYWYQQSLDQGLQFLIQYYNGEERAKGNILERFSAQQFPDLHSELNLSSLELGDSALYFCASSSTASAYNEQFFGPGTRLTVL.

The chain has TRBV5-1 and TRBJ2-3, with 11 positions matching TRBD2. The CDR3 totals 15 residues. V gave up 4 bases and J gave up 0 bases; unmatched junction bases: 1. Germline V CDR1 and CDR2: SGHRS, YFSETQ. DNA of the CDR3: TGCGCCAGCAGCCTAGCGGGGGGAAGCACAGATACGCAGTATTTT. Its protein is CASSLAGGSTDTQYF.

For the CDR3, the DNA is TGTGCCAGCAGTTACGACAGGGCCAACACTGAAGCTTTCTTT. It codes for CASSYDRANTEAFF. The V call is TRBV6-5, the J call TRBJ1-1; the match to TRBD1 covers 7 bases. CDR1 and CDR2 (germline): MNHEY, SVGAGI. V trimming: 2 bases; J trimming: 2 bases; junction bases outside the gene matches: 2. The CDR3 contains 14 residues.

This clone was picked up one time. V is TRBV28 and J is TRBJ1-1; D is unresolved. Trimming removed 6 bases from V and 1 base from J, with 6 bases in between. Germline V gene sequence: CDR1 MDHEN, CDR2 SYDVKM. The CDR3 spans 12 residues. The chain's CDR3 is CASSRWNTEAFF. CDR3 DNA sequence: TGTGCCAGCAGCAGGTGGAACACTGAAGCTTTCTTT.

This chain connects TRBV4-2 to TRBJ2-1; 8 bases are shared with TRBD2. Trimming removed 1 base from V and 3 bases from J; junction bases left unmatched: 5. The CDR3 spans 16 residues. In germline, CDR1 is LGHNA, CDR2 YNFKEQ. CDR3 coding DNA: TGTGCCAGCAGCCAAGCGCCGGGAGGGCTCTACAATGAGCAGTTCTTC. This gives the protein CASSQAPGGLYNEQFF.

The chain carries TRBV19 and TRBJ2-3, with D possibly matching TRBD2 (5 bases). V lost 5 bases, J lost 6 bases, and 15 bases lay in between. Looked up from germline, CDR1 is LNHDA and CDR2 is SQIVND (reference sequence). This CDR3 comprises 14 residues. CDR3 loop: CASSEGASFDTQYF. CDR3 in DNA: TGTGCCAGTAGTGAGGGAGCCAGTTTCGATACGCAGTATTTT.

The chain is built from TRBV19 and TRBJ2-5; D is possibly TRBD1 (6 bases). V was shortened by 5 bases and J by 2 bases, with 9 bases between the two germline ends. CDR3 size: 13 residues. Looked up from germline, CDR1 is LNHDA and CDR2 is SQIVND (reference sequence). In DNA form, the CDR3 reads TGTGCCAGTAGTTTACAGGGTCAAGAGACCCAGTACTTC. Amino acids: CASSLQGQETQYF.

V usage is TRBV2 and J usage is TRBJ2-1; unclear D gene. Germline lookup yields CDR1 SNHLY and CDR2 FYNNEI. The CDR3 length is 13 residues. Trimming took off 6 bases at V and 10 bases at J, with 16 bases between the two ends. The DNA for the CDR3 is TGTGCCAGCAGCTTTATGAAGTTTAGGGAGCAGTTCTTC. Translating gives CASSFMKFREQFF.

By sample fraction, this clone is medium-sized. This rearrangement joins TRBV13 to TRBJ2-1; D gene ambiguous. CDR3 length: 11 amino acids. Germline loops: CDR1 PRHDT, CDR2 FYEKMQ (reference sequence). Trimming stripped 5 bases from V and 5 bases from J, with 4 bases between. The DNA of the CDR3 is TGTGCCAGCAGCCCGCACAATGAGCAGTTCTTC. It is translated as CASSPHNEQFF. Filled out from reference TRBV13 and TRBJ2-1, the complete variable domain reads AAGVIQSPRHLIKEKRETATLKCYPIPRHDTVYWYQQGPGQDPQFLISFYEKMQSDKGSIPDRFSAQQFSDYHSELNMSSLELGDSALYFCASSPHNEQFFGPGTRLTVL.

The V gene is TRBV18, the J gene TRBJ1-1; TRBD1 is a possible D gene (5 bases). The CDR3 is 14 residues long. From germline, CDR1 is KGHSH and CDR2 LQKENI. Trimming cost V 3 bases and J 4 bases, with 12 bases left between them. The CDR3 spells CASSPQQERTEAFF. In DNA, the CDR3 is TGTGCCAGCTCACCGCAACAGGAACGCACTGAAGCTTTCTTT. Using reference TRBV18 and TRBJ1-1 for the parts outside the CDR3, the full variable domain is NAGVMQNPRHLVRRRGQEARLRCSPMKGHSHVYWYRQLPEEGLKFMVYLQKENIIDESGMPKERFSAEFPKEGPSILRIQQVVRGDSAAYFCASSPQQERTEAFFGQGTRLTVV.

With respect to this clone: Distinct nucleotide sequences in the sample also encode this CDR3. The chain couples TRBV2 to TRBJ1-2; D gene unclear. V lost 8 bases to trimming and J lost 2 bases, with 9 bases between them. The CDR3 covers 12 residues. Germline V CDR1 and CDR2: SNHLY, FYNNEI. For the CDR3, the DNA is TGTGCCAGCCTCGGGCAAAACTATGGCTACACCTTC. It translates to CASLGQNYGYTF.

V usage is TRBV19 and J usage is TRBJ1-1; 7 bases fit TRBD1. CDR3 length: 15 residues. The germline V gene has CDR1 LNHDA and CDR2 SQIVND (reference sequence). The V segment lost 2 bases and the J segment 5 bases; nucleotides outside the gene matches: 8. CDR3 sequence: CASSIRTGWGTEAFF. In DNA, the CDR3 is TGTGCCAGTAGTATAAGGACAGGTTGGGGGACTGAAGCTTTCTTT.

The gene calls are TRBV5-5 and TRBJ2-1; TRBD2 might be the D (5 bases). V lost 0 bases and J lost 6, with 7 bases in between. This CDR3 region has 13 residues. Germline assignment: CDR1 SGHKS and CDR2 YYEKEE (reference sequence). This chain's CDR3 is CASSLGTFNEQFF. CDR3 nucleotide sequence: TGTGCCAGCAGCTTGGGGACTTTCAATGAGCAGTTCTTC.

The rearrangement joins TRBV7-3 to TRBJ2-3; D is uncertain. CDR1 is SGHTA and CDR2 is FQGTGA in the germline V gene. The CDR3 extends over 13 amino acids. Trimming cost V 4 bases and J 2 bases, with 7 bases left between them. The CDR3 sequence: CASSSYDTDTQYF. The CDR3 coding sequence is TGTGCCAGCAGCTCCTATGACACAGATACGCAGTATTTT.

This clone was seen a single time. The rearrangement joins TRBV6-1 to TRBJ2-1; D unclear. This CDR3 contains 14 residues. The ends were cut back, 6 bases at V and 0 bases at J, with 9 bases in the middle. The germline V gene has CDR1 MNHNS and CDR2 SASEGT. The CDR3 nucleotides are TGTGCCAGCAGAGACCCAAGCTCCTACAATGAGCAGTTCTTC. Translated: CASRDPSSYNEQFF.

The chain is built from TRBV6-5 and TRBJ2-7; 8 bases align to TRBD2. CDR3 length: 15 residues. Germline CDR1 is MNHEY and CDR2 is SVGAGI. With V trimmed by 4 bases and J by 3 bases, 8 bases remained unmatched. The CDR3 region has the DNA TGTGCCAGCAGTTCCGGCGGGAGGCTCCTCTACGAGCAGTACTTC. As protein: CASSSGGRLLYEQYF.